The 32 T cell receptor beta chains listed next were all sequenced from one sample in a study of blood T cell repertoires in COVID-19. The data were produced by immunoSEQ multiplex PCR, yet TCRdb's version contains in-frame clones alone and is incomplete. In the table there are over 60,000 clones, about 80% of which are singletons. Sequencing was carried out using peripheral blood. The receptors originated from a man aged 45-65 years with COVID-19, enrolled during active disease.

This chain joins TRBV27 and TRBJ1-5, with D tentatively TRBD1 (5 bases). V lost 5 bases and J 3 bases, leaving 20 bases between the germline ends. There are 17 residues in the CDR3. Germline CDR1 reads MNHEY; CDR2 reads SMNVEV (reference sequence). The CDR3: CASSKRDGRALNQPQHF. CDR3 bases: TGTGCCAGCAGTAAACGAGACGGCAGGGCCCTCAATCAGCCCCAGCATTTT.

This rearrangement joins TRBV20-1 to TRBJ2-3, with unresolved D. Trimming shortened V by 3 bases and J by 4 bases, and 8 bases separated the two germline ends. From germline, CDR1 is DFQATT and CDR2 SNEGSKA (reference sequence). This CDR3 has 12 amino acids. The CDR3 loop is CSASLTPDTQYF. CDR3 nucleotide sequence: TGCAGTGCTAGTCTTACTCCAGATACGCAGTATTTT.

The chain recombines TRBV19 with TRBJ2-2; D uncertain. The CDR3 has 12 residues. From germline, CDR1 is LNHDA and CDR2 SQIVND (reference sequence). Trimming removed 7 bases from V and 3 bases from J, with 6 bases in between. CDR3 nucleotide sequence: TGTGCCAGTAACAGATACACCGGGGAGCTGTTTTTT. It specifies CASNRYTGELFF.

The J gene is TRBJ2-7, the V gene TRBV28; 11 bases map to TRBD1. J gave up 4 bases and V 4 bases, and 9 bases lay outside the gene matches. The CDR3 consists of 16 residues. Germline CDR1 is MDHEN and CDR2 is SYDVKM. The CDR3 region has the DNA TGTGCCAGCAGTTCTTTCACCGGGACAGGGGGATACGAGCAGTACTTC. The encoded protein is CASSSFTGTGGYEQYF.

This chain uses TRBV19 with TRBJ2-1; 10 nucleotides align to TRBD2. CDR3 length: 15 amino acids. Losses at the gene ends were 3 bases for V and 7 bases for J; bases not matched to a gene: 6. The germline gives CDR1 LNHDA, CDR2 SQIVND (reference sequence). The CDR3 loop is CASSMLAGEINEQFF. The DNA of the CDR3 is TGTGCCAGTAGTATGCTAGCGGGAGAGATAAATGAGCAGTTCTTC. Filled out from reference TRBV19 and TRBJ2-1, the complete variable domain reads DGGITQSPKYLFRKEGQNVTLSCEQNLNHDAMYWYRQDPGQGLRLIYYSQIVNDFQKGDIAEGYSVSREKKESFPLTVTSAQKNPTAFYLCASSMLAGEINEQFFGPGTRLTVL.

V is TRBV5-4 and J is TRBJ2-5; perhaps TRBD1 as D (6 bases). The ends were cut back, 2 bases at V and 4 bases at J, with 9 bases in the middle. This CDR3 spans 13 amino acids. Germline V CDR1 and CDR2: SGHNT, YYREEE (reference sequence). The CDR3: CASSFQGSETQYF. CDR3 in DNA: TGTGCCAGCAGCTTTCAGGGGTCAGAGACCCAGTACTTC.

The genes are TRBV7-8 and TRBJ1-6; D is perhaps TRBD1 (6 bases). The CDR3 consists of 16 residues. Germline assignment: CDR1 SGHVS and CDR2 FQNEAQ. V dropped 7 bases and J dropped 8 bases, with 21 bases sitting between them. CDR3 amino acids: CASTYKGGKLDSPLHF. The CDR3 DNA reads TGTGCCAGCACCTATAAGGGGGGGAAGTTGGATTCACCCCTCCACTTT. The full variable domain, with the rest looked up from reference TRBV7-8 and TRBJ1-6, is GAGVSQSPRYKVAKRGQDVALRCDPISGHVSLFWYQQALGQGPEFLTYFQNEAQLDKSGLPSDRFFAERPEGSVSTLKIQRTQQEDSAVYLCASTYKGGKLDSPLHFGNGTRLTVT.

The gene calls are TRBV7-9 and TRBJ2-5; 11 bases fit TRBD2. Germline CDR1 SEHNR, CDR2 FQNEAQ (reference sequence). The J segment lost 1 base and the V segment lost 1 base, leaving 5 bases of the junction unmatched. There are 17 residues in the CDR3. The CDR3 reads CASSLGLAGGTQETQYF. The CDR3 DNA reads TGTGCCAGCAGCTTAGGGCTAGCGGGAGGTACCCAAGAGACCCAGTACTTC. The complete variable domain, with remaining parts taken from reference TRBV7-9 and TRBJ2-5, reads DTGVSQNPRHKITKRGQNVTFRCDPISEHNRLYWYRQTLGQGPEFLTYFQNEAQLEKSRLLSDRFSAERPKGSFSTLEIQRTEQGDSAMYLCASSLGLAGGTQETQYFGPGTRLLVL.

This clone has just a few counts. V and J are TRBV5-1 and TRBJ2-5, with TRBD1 matching over 7 bases. Germline lookup yields CDR1 SGHRS and CDR2 YFSETQ. The CDR3 consists of 17 residues. J lost 0 bases, V lost 1 base, and 9 bases had no gene match. The CDR3 is CASSLKMGQTYQETQYF. The CDR3 bases are TGCGCCAGCAGCTTGAAGATGGGACAGACGTACCAAGAGACCCAGTACTTC. The variable domain in full, with the rest retrieved from reference TRBV5-1 and TRBJ2-5, is KAGVTQTPRYLIKTRGQQVTLSCSPISGHRSVSWYQQTPGQGLQFLFEYFSETQRNKGNFPGRFSGRQFSNSRSEMNVSTLELGDSALYLCASSLKMGQTYQETQYFGPGTRLLVL.

J is TRBJ2-1 and V is TRBV2, with TRBD1 identical over 9 bases. The CDR3 covers 14 residues. The J segment lost 6 bases and the V segment lost 6 bases, leaving 6 bases of the junction unmatched. Germline assignment: CDR1 SNHLY and CDR2 FYNNEI. The CDR3 spells CASRLTGGRNEQFF. CDR3 nucleotide sequence: TGTGCCAGCAGGTTGACAGGGGGGCGCAATGAGCAGTTCTTC.

The CDR3 here is CASSKDRTNEKLFF. The CDR3 DNA reads TGTGCCAGCAGCAAGGACAGGACTAATGAAAAACTGTTTTTT. The chain uses TRBV7-2 and TRBJ1-4; 7 bases line up with TRBD1. There are 14 residues in the CDR3. The germline gives CDR1 SGHTA, CDR2 FQGNSA. The trim removed 5 bases at V and 2 bases at J, leaving 2 bases unmatched.

The chain uses TRBV28 and TRBJ2-1, with a weak D call TRBD2 (6 bases). Germline assignment: CDR1 MDHEN and CDR2 SYDVKM. V gave up 7 bases and J gave up 5 bases, with 21 bases separating them. This CDR3 spans 16 amino acids. Here the CDR3 reads CASTQPHRTGDNEQFF. CDR3 nucleotides: TGTGCCAGCACCCAGCCCCACAGGACGGGGGACAATGAGCAGTTCTTC.

The chain joins TRBV7-2 to TRBJ1-1; D gene ambiguous. Trimming took off 1 base at V and 9 bases at J, with 12 bases between the two ends. This CDR3 comprises 13 residues. Germline values: CDR1 SGHTA, CDR2 FQGNSA. The CDR3 coding sequence is TGTGCCAGCAGCTTAGGGCGGGGATTGCAAGCTTTCTTT. It translates to CASSLGRGLQAFF.

CDR3 nucleotide sequence: TGTGCCTGGAGAAAGAACAGGGGTCGATATGGCTACACCTTC. Translating gives CAWRKNRGRYGYTF. The chain carries TRBV30 and TRBJ1-2; 7 bases map to TRBD1. After removal of 3 bases from V and 5 bases from J, the junction contained 9 bases not matched to a gene. CDR1 and CDR2 (germline): GTSNPN, SVGIG (reference sequence). The CDR3 is 14 amino acids.

V usage is TRBV27 and J usage is TRBJ2-5; D not certain. The CDR3 runs to 13 residues. Germline loops: CDR1 MNHEY, CDR2 SMNVEV (reference sequence). With 6 bases removed from V and 6 bases from J, the gap between germline ends came to 14 bases. CDR3 in DNA: TGTGCCAGCAGCCTTAGCCGTCACCAGACCCAGTACTTC. It translates to CASSLSRHQTQYF.

J is TRBJ2-1 and V is TRBV9, with TRBD2 as a possible D gene (6 bases). The CDR3 covers 15 residues. CDR1 is SGDLS, CDR2 YYNGEE, per germline. Trimming removed 0 bases from V and 9 bases from J, with 16 bases in between. The CDR3 DNA follows: TGTGCCAGCAGCGTAGGTCTGGGGGGAAGGTCTGAGCAGTTCTTC. It specifies CASSVGLGGRSEQFF.

This clone was seen only once. The V call is TRBV2, the J call TRBJ2-3; 9 nucleotides align to TRBD1. The CDR3 runs 16 residues. Losses at the gene ends were 7 bases for V and 1 base for J; bases not matched to a gene: 9. In germline, CDR1 is SNHLY, CDR2 FYNNEI. The CDR3 sequence is CASTLTGGLGTDTQYF. CDR3 sequence (DNA): TGTGCCAGCACTCTGACAGGGGGGCTTGGCACAGATACGCAGTATTTT.

V is TRBV4-2 and J is TRBJ2-7; D may be TRBD1 (6 bases). V lost 1 base to trimming and J lost 1 base, with 8 bases between them. The CDR3 loop spans 14 amino acids. Looked up from germline, CDR1 is LGHNA and CDR2 is YNFKEQ. The CDR3 here is CASSQAQGSYEQYF. In nucleotides, the CDR3 is TGTGCCAGCAGCCAAGCTCAGGGGTCCTACGAGCAGTACTTC.

The V call is TRBV18, the J call TRBJ2-7, with 10 bases aligning to TRBD1. CDR3 length: 17 amino acids. The junction had 14 bases not matched to a gene; V was cut back by 4 bases and J by 5 bases. Per germline, CDR1 KGHSH and CDR2 LQKENI. The CDR3 loop is CASSLVKSGQGRHEQYF. The CDR3 DNA follows: TGTGCCAGCTCACTCGTGAAGTCGGGACAGGGGAGACACGAGCAGTACTTC.

V gene TRBV7-2 combines with J gene TRBJ1-1; 8 bases fit TRBD1. J lost 5 bases, V lost 2 bases, and 1 base had no gene match. CDR1 is SGHTA and CDR2 is FQGNSA in the germline V gene. The CDR3 totals 13 residues. The CDR3 loop is CASSLQGATEAFF. The CDR3 DNA follows: TGTGCCAGCAGCTTACAGGGGGCGACTGAAGCTTTCTTT.

The chain combines TRBV30 with TRBJ1-6, with D uncertain. Germline CDR1 GTSNPN, CDR2 SVGIG (reference sequence). The CDR3 runs to 14 residues. The V and J ends lost 3 bases and 7 bases respectively, with 13 bases between them. CDR3 nucleotides: TGTGCCTGGAGCGACGGACGGGAGAATTCACCCCTCCACTTT. Protein sequence: CAWSDGRENSPLHF.

The chain employs TRBV6-5 and TRBJ1-4; D is unclear. Germline V lookup: CDR1 MNHEY, CDR2 SVGAGI. The CDR3 length is 13 residues. Between the trimmed V and J ends, which lost 10 bases and 3 bases, there was a span of 12 bases. The CDR3 sequence is CAIADVPNEKLFF. The CDR3 DNA sequence: TGTGCCATAGCGGACGTCCCTAATGAAAAACTGTTTTTT.

The chain combines TRBV6-5 with TRBJ1-2; 9 positions match TRBD1. Germline V gives CDR1 MNHEY, CDR2 SVGAGI. V lost 3 bases to trimming and J lost 6 bases; unmatched junction nucleotides: 5. The CDR3 length is 14 residues. The CDR3 DNA follows: TGTGCCAGCAGTTATGGACAGGGGACCAATGGCTACACCTTC. Its protein is CASSYGQGTNGYTF.

This sequence joins TRBV27 and TRBJ2-1; tentative D call: TRBD2 (6 bases). This CDR3 region has 14 residues. The germline V and J ends were trimmed by 5 bases and 5 bases, with 13 bases remaining between them. CDR1 MNHEY and CDR2 SMNVEV come from the germline V gene (reference sequence). The CDR3 protein is CASSPFSGNNEQFF. CDR3 sequence (DNA): TGTGCCAGCAGTCCCTTTAGCGGCAACAATGAGCAGTTCTTC.

The chain couples TRBV5-1 to TRBJ2-2; D call uncertain. CDR1 and CDR2 from the germline V gene are SGHRS and YFSETQ. The CDR3 is made up of 12 amino acids. Trimming left V 4 bases short and J 6 bases short, with 7 bases between. CDR3 amino acids: CASSLSAGELFF. CDR3 coding DNA: TGCGCCAGCAGCCTATCTGCCGGGGAGCTGTTTTTT.

This clone was seen only once. As DNA, the CDR3 is TGTGCCAGCAGTTCGGGACAGGGTTTGTCCGGGGGTGGCTACACCTTC. Residues: CASSSGQGLSGGGYTF. The V call is TRBV5-4, the J call TRBJ1-2, with 9 bases aligning to TRBD1. V was pared by 5 bases and J by 7 bases, with 15 bases of the junction left unmatched. Germline V gives CDR1 SGHNT, CDR2 YYREEE (reference sequence). The CDR3 has 16 residues.

In this sample, this clone turned up once. The chain uses TRBV3-1 (or the pseudogene TRBV3-2) and TRBJ2-3; 12 positions agree with TRBD1. CDR3 length: 17 residues. V shed 4 bases, J shed 4 bases, and the junction held 9 bases outside the gene matches. CDR1 is LGHDT and CDR2 is YNNKEL in the germline V gene (reference sequence). CDR3 residues: CASSLFPGQGASDTQYF. The DNA for the CDR3 is TGTGCCAGCAGCCTCTTTCCGGGACAGGGGGCATCAGATACGCAGTATTTT.

The genes are TRBV5-4 and TRBJ2-3; 8 positions match TRBD2. Per germline, CDR1 SGHNT and CDR2 YYREEE (reference sequence). The V gene end was trimmed by 4 bases and the J gene end by 3 bases; junction bases not matched to a gene: 4. The CDR3 extends over 14 amino acids. The CDR3 nucleotides are TGTGCCAGCAGCCCTCGCGGGAGGACAGATACGCAGTATTTT. Translated: CASSPRGRTDTQYF.

The gene calls are TRBV11-1 and TRBJ2-1; 8 nucleotides align to TRBD2. V gave up 1 base and J gave up 9 bases; unmatched junction bases: 11. Germline lookup yields CDR1 SGHAT and CDR2 FQDESV (reference sequence). The CDR3 is 16 amino acids. CDR3 nucleotides: TGTGCCAGCAGCTTAGTGGCTAGCGGGCCTTACTCTGAGCAGTTCTTC. Amino acid sequence: CASSLVASGPYSEQFF.

CDR3 amino acids: CASSSPRRASYGYTF. In nucleotides, the CDR3 is TGTGCCAGCAGTTCCCCCCGCAGGGCTAGCTATGGCTACACCTTC. The J gene is TRBJ1-2, the V gene TRBV28; perhaps TRBD1 as D (5 bases). This CDR3 contains 15 residues. With 4 bases removed from V and 4 bases from J, the gap between germline ends came to 16 bases. Germline-derived CDR1 and CDR2 are MDHEN and SYDVKM.

The chain is built from TRBV3-1 (or the pseudogene TRBV3-2) and TRBJ2-7; D is unclear. CDR3 size: 12 residues. From germline, CDR1 is LGHDT and CDR2 YNNKEL (reference sequence). Trimming removed 3 bases from V and 4 bases from J, with 7 bases in between. The CDR3 bases are TGTGCCAGCAGCCACAAAGCTTACGAGCAGTACTTC. Translated, it gives CASSHKAYEQYF.

The J gene is TRBJ2-1, the V gene TRBV5-1, with 9 bases identical to TRBD2. Germline V CDR1 and CDR2: SGHRS, YFSETQ. J gave up 6 bases and V 2 bases, and 6 bases lay outside the gene matches. This CDR3 comprises 15 residues. CDR3 amino acids: CASSFLAGLGNEQFF. The DNA of the CDR3 is TGCGCCAGCAGCTTCCTAGCGGGGTTGGGCAATGAGCAGTTCTTC.